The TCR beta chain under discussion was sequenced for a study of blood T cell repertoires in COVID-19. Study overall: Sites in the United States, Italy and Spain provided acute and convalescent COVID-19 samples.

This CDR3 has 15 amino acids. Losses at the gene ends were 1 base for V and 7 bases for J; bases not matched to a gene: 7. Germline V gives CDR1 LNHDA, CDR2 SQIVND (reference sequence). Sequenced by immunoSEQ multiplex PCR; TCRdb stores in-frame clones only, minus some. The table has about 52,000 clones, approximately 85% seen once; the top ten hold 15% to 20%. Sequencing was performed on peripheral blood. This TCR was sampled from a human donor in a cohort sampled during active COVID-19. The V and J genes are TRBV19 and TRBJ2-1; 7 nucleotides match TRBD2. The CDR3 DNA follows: TGTGCCAGTAGTATAGGGGAGGGAGGCCGGAATGAGCAGTTCTTC. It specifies CASSIGEGGRNEQFF.